Below, 28 T cell receptor beta chains from the same sample are listed, as sequenced in a study of cytomegalovirus exposure and HLA in healthy donors. PCR amplification relied on 60 Vbeta primers (plus 13 Jbeta primers). Clones were sequenced by immunoSEQ multiplex PCR, and TCRdb holds only the in-frame ones, with some missing. Of roughly 140,000 clones listed, approximately 80% were seen once; the top ten hold about 2.2%. Sequences were obtained from PBMCs. The source is a woman aged 18-29 years in good health and CMV-seropositive.

The chain uses TRBV4-1 and TRBJ2-1, with TRBD1 matching over 7 bases. This CDR3 has 15 amino acids. Germline assignment: CDR1 MGHRA and CDR2 YSYEKL. The junction had 2 bases not matched to a gene; V was cut back by 0 bases and J by 3 bases. The CDR3 coding sequence is TGCGCCAGCAGCCAAGATTGGACAGGCTACAATGAGCAGTTCTTC. Its translation is CASSQDWTGYNEQFF.

V usage is TRBV28 and J usage is TRBJ1-5, with TRBD1 matching 12 bases. Germline CDR1 reads MDHEN; CDR2 reads SYDVKM. V was clipped by 0 bases and J by 0 bases; unmatched bases: 6. The CDR3 runs to 19 residues. The CDR3: CASSLWSGTGGYSNQPQHF. The DNA for the CDR3 is TGTGCCAGCAGTTTATGGTCTGGGACAGGGGGCTATAGCAATCAGCCCCAGCATTTT.

CDR3 in amino acids: CASSQDIEGVREKLFF. CDR3 nucleotide sequence: TGTGCCAGCAGCCAAGACATTGAGGGGGTAAGAGAAAAACTGTTTTTT. The V gene is TRBV4-2, the J gene TRBJ1-4; D is possibly TRBD1 (6 bases). In germline, CDR1 is LGHNA, CDR2 YNFKEQ. The CDR3 extends over 16 amino acids. V lost 0 bases and J 8 bases, leaving 16 bases between the germline ends.

The chain uses TRBV5-1 and TRBJ2-2, with 7 bases lining up with TRBD1. This CDR3 comprises 16 residues. CDR1 is SGHRS and CDR2 is YFSETQ in the germline V gene. Trimming cost V 4 bases and J 3 bases; bases outside gene matches: 9. In nucleotides, the CDR3 is TGCGCCAGCAGCCTAACGACAGGGCAGGACACCGGGGAGCTGTTTTTT. Its protein product is CASSLTTGQDTGELFF.

V usage is TRBV11-2 and J usage is TRBJ2-2; D unclear. V dropped 1 base and J dropped 8 bases, with 17 bases sitting between them. The CDR3 is made up of 16 amino acids. Per the germline V gene, CDR1 is SGHAT and CDR2 is FQNNGV. The CDR3 sequence is CASSLVLIRGGGELFF. In DNA, the CDR3 is TGTGCCAGCAGCTTAGTCCTCATTAGAGGTGGGGGGGAGCTGTTTTTT.

The V and J genes are TRBV5-1 and TRBJ1-6, with 7 bases matching TRBD1. The CDR3 spans 16 residues. Trimming removed 3 bases from V and 7 bases from J; junction bases left unmatched: 10. The germline gives CDR1 SGHRS, CDR2 YFSETQ. The CDR3 reads CASSSRQGEKNSPLHF. CDR3 nucleotide sequence: TGCGCCAGCAGCTCTAGACAGGGAGAGAAGAATTCACCCCTCCACTTT.

This clone was observed many times. The J gene is TRBJ2-2, the V gene TRBV19; a weak D match, TRBD2 (6 bases). This CDR3 contains 15 residues. V gave up 9 bases and J gave up 1 base, with 15 bases separating them. The germline V gene encodes CDR1 LNHDA and CDR2 SQIVND (reference sequence). CDR3 coding DNA: TGTGCCAGCCAACCCCCCGGGGGGAACACCGGGGAGCTGTTTTTT. This translates into CASQPPGGNTGELFF. Complete variable domain (other parts from reference TRBV19 and TRBJ2-2): DGGITQSPKYLFRKEGQNVTLSCEQNLNHDAMYWYRQDPGQGLRLIYYSQIVNDFQKGDIAEGYSVSREKKESFPLTVTSAQKNPTAFYLCASQPPGGNTGELFFGEGSRLTVL.

The chain has TRBV29-1 and TRBJ1-2; no reliable D call. Per the germline V gene, CDR1 is SQVTM and CDR2 is ANQGSEA. V lost 7 bases and J lost 4, with 13 bases in between. The CDR3 runs to 12 residues. CDR3 coding DNA: TGCAGCGGGGCCGATGACCGCTATGGCTACACCTTC. The encoded protein is CSGADDRYGYTF. Looking up the rest from reference TRBV29-1 and TRBJ1-2 gives the full variable domain: SAVISQKPSRDICQRGTSLTIQCQVDSQVTMMFWYRQQPGQSLTLIATANQGSEATYESGFVIDKFPISRPNLTFSTLTVSNMSPEDSSIYLCSGADDRYGYTFGSGTRLTVV.

The chain carries TRBV25-1 and TRBJ1-2, with no clear D. Between the trimmed V and J ends, which lost 10 bases and 5 bases, there was a span of 17 bases. Germline V lookup: CDR1 MGHDK, CDR2 SYGVNS. CDR3 length: 13 amino acids. CDR3 residues: CATYEVGGYGYTF. CDR3 nucleotide sequence: TGTGCCACCTACGAGGTCGGAGGTTATGGCTACACCTTC.

This clone was recorded only once. J is TRBJ2-3 and V is TRBV9; TRBD1 is a possible D gene (6 bases). Germline loops: CDR1 SGDLS, CDR2 YYNGEE. Trimming shortened V by 0 bases and J by 3 bases, and 11 bases separated the two germline ends. The CDR3 contains 15 residues. This CDR3 is CASSVAQGLTDTQYF. As DNA, the CDR3 is TGTGCCAGCAGCGTAGCGCAGGGGTTAACAGATACGCAGTATTTT.

This chain uses TRBV18 with TRBJ1-2, with TRBD1 matching 7 bases. This CDR3 is built from 14 residues. Germline CDR1 and CDR2: KGHSH and LQKENI. V lost 2 bases to trimming and J lost 7 bases; unmatched junction nucleotides: 7. The CDR3 spells CASSPKTGSSGYTF. CDR3 coding DNA: TGTGCCAGCTCACCAAAGACAGGGTCTAGTGGCTACACCTTC.

The rearrangement links TRBV25-1 to TRBJ1-4; D ambiguous. V was pared by 4 bases and J by 4 bases, with 16 bases between. Germline V lookup: CDR1 MGHDK, CDR2 SYGVNS. The CDR3 consists of 16 residues. The chain's CDR3 is CASSALTQTYNEKLFF. CDR3 coding DNA: TGTGCCAGCAGTGCCCTGACACAGACCTATAATGAAAAACTGTTTTTT.

The V call is TRBV6-1, the J call TRBJ2-5; TRBD1 aligns across 9 bases. Trimming at V came to 2 bases and at J to 3 bases, leaving 7 bases not matched to a gene. Germline CDR1 is MNHNS and CDR2 is SASEGT. The CDR3 totals 16 residues. CDR3 nucleotide sequence: TGTGCCAGCAGTGAATGGACAGGGGTGGTCGAAGAGACCCAGTACTTC. Its protein is CASSEWTGVVEETQYF.

This clone was found a few times. V and J are TRBV5-5 and TRBJ2-7, with TRBD1 identical over 7 bases. V shed 0 bases, J shed 6 bases, and the junction held 6 bases outside the gene matches. CDR1 is SGHKS, CDR2 YYEKEE, per germline (reference sequence). The CDR3 is made up of 14 amino acids. The CDR3 DNA reads TGTGCCAGCAGCTTGGGACAGGGTTTTAGCGAGCAGTACTTC. Translation: CASSLGQGFSEQYF.

CDR3 coding DNA: TGTGCCAGCATGAAGGAAGGGAGGGACATTCAGTACTTC. Amino acids: CASMKEGRDIQYF. This rearrangement joins TRBV6-1 to TRBJ2-4; 7 bases align to TRBD2. Germline trimming cut 7 bases from V and 8 bases from J; bases unmatched to any gene: 8. Germline values: CDR1 MNHNS, CDR2 SASEGT. The CDR3 is 13 amino acids.

The chain has TRBV18 and TRBJ1-5; TRBD1 aligns across 11 bases. The CDR3 contains 15 residues. The V and J ends lost 4 bases and 7 bases, in that order; junction bases with no gene match: 6. CDR1 and CDR2 from the germline V gene are KGHSH and LQKENI. The CDR3 is CASSRDRGLGQPQHF. CDR3 coding DNA: TGTGCCAGCTCACGGGACAGGGGGTTGGGGCAGCCCCAGCATTTT.

This chain links TRBV5-1 with TRBJ2-7; tentatively, D is TRBD2 (5 bases). CDR3 length: 15 amino acids. Trimming removed 1 base at V and 2 bases at J, with 13 bases between. CDR1 SGHRS and CDR2 YFSETQ come from the germline V gene. In nucleotides, the CDR3 is TGCGCCAGCAGCTTGAAGAGAGGGATTACCTACGAGCAGTACTTC. Residues: CASSLKRGITYEQYF. The complete variable domain, with remaining parts taken from reference TRBV5-1 and TRBJ2-7, reads KAGVTQTPRYLIKTRGQQVTLSCSPISGHRSVSWYQQTPGQGLQFLFEYFSETQRNKGNFPGRFSGRQFSNSRSEMNVSTLELGDSALYLCASSLKRGITYEQYFGPGTRLTVT.

The CDR3 coding sequence is TGCGCCAGCAGCTGGGGGGACCGCCCTGAAGCTTTCTTT. Translating it yields CASSWGDRPEAFF. The chain links TRBV5-1 to TRBJ1-1, with D perhaps TRBD1 (5 bases). Germline V gene data show CDR1 as SGHRS and CDR2 as YFSETQ. The CDR3 loop spans 13 amino acids. V shed 3 bases and J shed 6 bases, with 12 bases lying between them.

This clone was seen only once. The rearrangement joins TRBV5-1 to TRBJ1-1, with D perhaps matching TRBD1 (5 bases). Trimming stripped 1 base from V and 3 bases from J, with 10 bases between. Germline CDR1 reads SGHRS; CDR2 reads YFSETQ. There are 14 residues in the CDR3. The CDR3 here is CASSLWGRDTEAFF. The CDR3 nucleotides read TGCGCCAGCAGCTTGTGGGGCCGGGACACTGAAGCTTTCTTT.

This chain connects TRBV14 to TRBJ2-1, with no clear D. The V gene lost 0 bases and the J gene lost 0 bases, with 3 bases spanning the gap. The CDR3 is 14 amino acids. Germline CDR1 reads SGHDN; CDR2 reads FVKESK. The CDR3 loop reads CASSQDFSYNEQFF. The CDR3 nucleotides read TGTGCCAGCAGCCAAGACTTCTCCTACAATGAGCAGTTCTTC.

This clone turned up a few times. The chain joins TRBV19 to TRBJ2-1; 9 nucleotides line up with TRBD2. Germline CDR1 reads LNHDA; CDR2 reads SQIVND (reference sequence). V lost 7 bases and J lost 4; bases outside the gene matches: 5. The CDR3 is 14 residues long. The CDR3 DNA follows: TGTGCCAGTAAACTAGCGGGCATATACAATGAGCAGTTCTTC. It translates to CASKLAGIYNEQFF. The full variable domain, rest sourced from reference TRBV19 and TRBJ2-1, is DGGITQSPKYLFRKEGQNVTLSCEQNLNHDAMYWYRQDPGQGLRLIYYSQIVNDFQKGDIAEGYSVSREKKESFPLTVTSAQKNPTAFYLCASKLAGIYNEQFFGPGTRLTVL.

The chain combines TRBV5-8 with TRBJ1-4, with 7 bases that match TRBD1. Germline-derived CDR1 and CDR2 are SGHTS and YDEGEE. V dropped 1 base and J dropped 5; count of bases not matched to a gene: 5. The CDR3 is made up of 15 amino acids. The CDR3 DNA reads as TGTGCCAGCAGCTTGTCGGACAGGCTAAATGAAAAACTGTTTTTT. Translation: CASSLSDRLNEKLFF.

This clone has only a few counts. V and J are TRBV7-9 and TRBJ1-2; TRBD1 matches at 11 bases. Germline trimming cut 5 bases from V and 6 bases from J; bases unmatched to any gene: 8. CDR3 length: 15 residues. Germline values: CDR1 SEHNR, CDR2 FQNEAQ (reference sequence). The CDR3 reads CASSPPGQGANGYTF. CDR3 DNA: TGTGCCAGCAGCCCCCCCGGACAGGGGGCGAATGGCTACACCTTC.

J is TRBJ2-5 and V is TRBV21-1; TRBD1 is the table's D call and was not checked against the DNA. TRBV21-1 represents a pseudogene. The CDR3 contains 14 residues. The CDR3 region is CASSFATVQETQYF. The CDR3 DNA reads as TGTGCCAGCAGCTTCGCGACAGTCCAAGAGACCCAGTACTTC.

The chain carries TRBV9 and TRBJ2-4; 8 bases agree with TRBD1. This CDR3 is 16 amino acids long. Trimming cost V 3 bases and J 5 bases; bases outside gene matches: 10. Germline CDR1 and CDR2: SGDLS and YYNGEE. DNA of the CDR3: TGTGCCAGCAGCGCCGCCGGGACAGGAGACGAAAACATTCAGTACTTC. Its translation is CASSAAGTGDENIQYF.

J is TRBJ1-2 and V is TRBV6-5; D is unclear. The V end lost 5 bases, the J end lost 8 bases, and 18 bases lay between the germline ends. The germline V gene has CDR1 MNHEY and CDR2 SVGAGI. This CDR3 has 14 residues. The CDR3 region has the DNA TGTGCCAGCAGTGCCATTATGGCCGTGGGCGGCTACACCTTC. It translates to CASSAIMAVGGYTF.

V is TRBV9 and J is TRBJ2-5, with TRBD2 as a possible D gene (6 bases). Germline-derived CDR1 and CDR2 are SGDLS and YYNGEE. Trimming left V 0 bases short and J 5 bases short, with 8 bases between. The CDR3 runs to 13 residues. CDR3 in amino acids: CASSVGGVETQYF. The CDR3 DNA reads TGTGCCAGCAGCGTAGGCGGGGTGGAGACCCAGTACTTC.

The chain combines TRBV6-6 with TRBJ1-3, with TRBD1 as a possible D gene (5 bases). Trimming cost V 4 bases and J 0 bases, with 10 bases left between them. The CDR3 extends over 15 amino acids. Germline V gene lookup returns CDR1 MNHNY and CDR2 SVGAGI (reference sequence). The CDR3 DNA follows: TGTGCCAGCAGTTCCACGACAGACTCTGGAAACACCATATATTTT. It specifies CASSSTTDSGNTIYF.